The rows below give T cell receptor beta chains drawn from one sample of a study of TIL therapy for anti-PD-1-resistant metastatic lung cancer. Clones were sequenced by immunoSEQ multiplex PCR, and TCRdb holds only the in-frame ones, with some missing. The sample records roughly 50,000 clones, 71% being singletons. The sequences come from tumor tissue, collected at baseline. The receptors stem from a person between 25 and 79 years old with non-small cell lung cancer. The CDR3 runs from the conserved cysteine through the conserved F or W.

v_call	j_call	cdr3_aa
TRBV7-8	TRBJ2-2	CASSPTFGSTGELFF
TRBV28	TRBJ2-3	CASSDGLAVATDTQYF
TRBV5-4	TRBJ1-4	CASSLAGGSEKLFF
TRBV28	TRBJ1-5	CASSPEGRGRGQPQHF
TRBV5-4	TRBJ1-4	CASSPELRDEKLFF
TRBV6-1	TRBJ1-5	CASKRQGAGQPQHF
TRBV7-7	TRBJ1-5	CASSWIGVDNQPQHF
TRBV19	TRBJ2-6	CASSLRGPGANVLTF
TRBV11-3	TRBJ2-7	CASSQGGTGSYEQYF
TRBV14	TRBJ1-3	CASSRDLSGNTIYF
TRBV29-1	TRBJ2-7	CSVGGWLSFSYEQYF